The present T cell receptor beta chain was sequenced within a study of cytomegalovirus exposure and HLA in healthy donors. Germline lookup yields CDR1 MNHNS and CDR2 SASEGT. This CDR3 is built from 16 residues. The trim removed 2 bases at V and 2 bases at J, leaving 7 bases unmatched. Donors sampled were nominally healthy, though unrecorded immune exposures were likely. Primers for the PCR totalled 60 Vbeta and 13 Jbeta. Here immunoSEQ multiplex PCR was the method, and the copy in TCRdb shows in-frame clones only, minus some. Of under 200,000 clones in the sample, approximately 59% were seen once. Material for sequencing was PBMCs. This chain joins TRBV6-1 and TRBJ2-7; 9 bases line up with TRBD1. The sequence was collected from a man aged 35 to 55 in good health and CMV-seronegative. The CDR3 loop reads CASSELMGTGPYEQYF. CDR3 sequence (DNA): TGTGCCAGCAGTGAACTTATGGGGACAGGGCCCTACGAGCAGTACTTC.